This T cell receptor (beta chain) was sequenced for a study of graft-versus-host responses after intestinal transplantation. Clones were read by immunoSEQ multiplex PCR, and TCRdb kept only the in-frame ones, dropping some. Of 40,000 to 45,000 clones in the sample, under 95% were seen once. Study-level results: Some GvH clones were seen earlier in gut or blood, suggesting intestinal origin.

Concerning this clone itself: Antigen specificity is unknown.

V gave up 0 bases and J gave up 4 bases, with 6 bases separating them. The germline V gene encodes CDR1 SGHAT and CDR2 FQDESV (reference sequence). The CDR3 loop spans 14 amino acids. The V gene is TRBV11-1, the J gene TRBJ1-4; D is unclear. The clonotype comes from a human patient who received an intestinal transplant, so some T cells may come from the graft donor. This sample comprised PBMCs, obtained 314 days after intestinal transplant. The DNA of the CDR3 is TGTGCCAGCAGCTTAGCTGCTATTAATGAAAAACTGTTTTTT. As protein: CASSLAAINEKLFF.